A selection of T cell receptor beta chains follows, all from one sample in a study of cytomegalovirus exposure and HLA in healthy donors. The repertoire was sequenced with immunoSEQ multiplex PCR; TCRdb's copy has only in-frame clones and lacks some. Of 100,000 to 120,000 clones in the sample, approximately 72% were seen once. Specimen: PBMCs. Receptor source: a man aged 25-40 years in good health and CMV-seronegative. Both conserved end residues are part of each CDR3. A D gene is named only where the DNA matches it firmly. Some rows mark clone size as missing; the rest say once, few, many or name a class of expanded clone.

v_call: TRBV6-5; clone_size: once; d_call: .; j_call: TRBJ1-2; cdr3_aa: CASSNYRDGGYTF; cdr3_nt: TGTGCCAGCAGTAATTACAGGGACGGTGGCTACACCTTC
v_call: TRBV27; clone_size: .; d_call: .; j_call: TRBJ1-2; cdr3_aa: CASSSQGTYLYGYTF; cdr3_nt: TGTGCCAGCAGTTCCCAAGGGACATACCTCTATGGCTACACCTTC
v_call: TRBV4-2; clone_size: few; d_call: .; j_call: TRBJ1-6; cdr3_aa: CASSQDSGSYNSPLHF; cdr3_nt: TGTGCCAGCAGCCAAGATTCAGGGTCCTATAATTCACCCCTCCACTTT
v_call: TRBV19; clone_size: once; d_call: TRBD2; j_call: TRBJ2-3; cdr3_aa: CASSRPLAGNTDTQYF; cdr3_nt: TGTGCCAGTAGTAGACCACTAGCGGGGAACACAGATACGCAGTATTTT
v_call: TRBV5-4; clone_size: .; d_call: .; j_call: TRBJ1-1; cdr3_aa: CASRLDAGSAATEAFF; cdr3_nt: TGTGCCAGCAGGCTCGATGCGGGATCGGCGGCCACTGAAGCTTTCTTT
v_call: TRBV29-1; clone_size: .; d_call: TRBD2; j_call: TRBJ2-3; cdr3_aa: CSVDPSGKDTQYF; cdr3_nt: TGCAGCGTTGACCCTAGCGGGAAGGATACGCAGTATTTT
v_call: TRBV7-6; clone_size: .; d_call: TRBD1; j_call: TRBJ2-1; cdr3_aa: CASSDGTGNYNEQFF; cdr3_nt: TGTGCCAGCAGCGACGGGACAGGGAACTACAATGAGCAGTTCTTC
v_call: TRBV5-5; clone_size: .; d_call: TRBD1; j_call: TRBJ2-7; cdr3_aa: CASSLGQGRYEQYF; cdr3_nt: TGTGCCAGCAGCTTGGGACAGGGTAGGTACGAGCAGTACTTC
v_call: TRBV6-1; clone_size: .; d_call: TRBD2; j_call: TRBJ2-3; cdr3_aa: CASVAGEVDTQYF; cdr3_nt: TGTGCCAGCGTAGCGGGGGAGGTAGATACGCAGTATTTT
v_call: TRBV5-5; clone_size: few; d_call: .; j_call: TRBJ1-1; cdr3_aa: CASSLLTPNTEAFF; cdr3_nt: TGTGCCAGCAGCTTGTTGACACCGAACACTGAAGCTTTCTTT
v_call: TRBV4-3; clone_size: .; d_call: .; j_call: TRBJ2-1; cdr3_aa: CASSQGAFSRNEQFF; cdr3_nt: TGCGCCAGCAGCCAAGGGGCTTTTTCGCGCAATGAGCAGTTCTTC
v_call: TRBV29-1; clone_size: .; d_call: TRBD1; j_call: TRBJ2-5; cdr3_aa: CSVEYLAGGKTQYF; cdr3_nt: TGCAGCGTTGAATATTTGGCAGGGGGAAAGACCCAGTACTTC
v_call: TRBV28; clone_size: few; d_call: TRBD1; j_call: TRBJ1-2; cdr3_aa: CASSFYRGFSHTF; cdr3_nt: TGTGCCAGCAGTTTCTACAGGGGGTTCTCACACACCTTC
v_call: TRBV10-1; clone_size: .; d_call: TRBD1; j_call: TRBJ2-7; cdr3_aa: CASSRGQGTIYEQYF; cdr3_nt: TGCGCCAGCAGTAGGGGACAGGGGACGATCTACGAGCAGTACTTC
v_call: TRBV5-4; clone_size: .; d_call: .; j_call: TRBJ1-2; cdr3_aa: CASSLERMVTDGYTF; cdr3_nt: TGTGCCAGCAGCTTGGAAAGAATGGTAACAGATGGCTACACCTTC
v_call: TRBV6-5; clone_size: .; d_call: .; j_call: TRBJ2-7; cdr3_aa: CASSYSMGSVSYEQYF; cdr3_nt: TGTGCCAGCAGTTACTCGATGGGCAGTGTATCCTACGAGCAGTACTTC
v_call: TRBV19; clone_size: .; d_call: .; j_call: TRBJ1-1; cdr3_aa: CASKFGGETEAFF; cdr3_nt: TGTGCCAGTAAGTTTGGGGGGGAAACTGAAGCTTTCTTT
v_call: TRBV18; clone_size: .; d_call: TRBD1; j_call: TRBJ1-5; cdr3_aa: CASSPGTGARQPQHF; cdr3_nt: TGTGCCAGCTCACCAGGGACAGGGGCCCGCCAGCCCCAGCATTTT
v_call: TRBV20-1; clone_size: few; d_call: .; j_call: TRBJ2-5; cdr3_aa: CSADIQETQYF; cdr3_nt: TGCAGTGCCGACATCCAAGAGACCCAGTACTTC
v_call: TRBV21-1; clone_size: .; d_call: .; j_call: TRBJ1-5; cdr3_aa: CASSKVTGGVQPQHF; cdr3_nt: TGTGCCAGCAGCAAAGTCACAGGGGGGGTTCAGCCCCAGCATTTT
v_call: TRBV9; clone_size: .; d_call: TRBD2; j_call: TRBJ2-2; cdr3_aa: CASSQLSGSNDGELFF; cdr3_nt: TGTGCCAGCAGCCAACTTAGCGGGAGCAACGACGGGGAGCTGTTTTTT
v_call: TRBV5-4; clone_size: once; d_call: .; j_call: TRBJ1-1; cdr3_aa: CASSPKGYTEAFF; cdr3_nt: TGTGCCAGCAGCCCCAAGGGGTACACTGAAGCTTTCTTT
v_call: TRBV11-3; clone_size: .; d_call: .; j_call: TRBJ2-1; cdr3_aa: CASASGATSYNEQFF; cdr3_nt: TGTGCCAGCGCCTCCGGAGCCACTTCCTACAATGAGCAGTTCTTC
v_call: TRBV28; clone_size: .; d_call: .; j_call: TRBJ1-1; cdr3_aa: CASLEMGGLGTEAFF; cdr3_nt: TGTGCCAGCCTAGAGATGGGGGGTCTGGGCACTGAAGCTTTCTTT
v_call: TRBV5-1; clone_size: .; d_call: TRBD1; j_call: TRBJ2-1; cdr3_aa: CASSLRTGGILGNEQFF; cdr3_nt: TGCGCCAGCAGCTTGAGGACAGGAGGTATACTGGGCAATGAGCAGTTCTTC
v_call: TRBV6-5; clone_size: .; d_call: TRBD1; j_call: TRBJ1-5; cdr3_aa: CASSTERGPGQPQHF; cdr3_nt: TGTGCCAGCAGTACTGAAAGGGGGCCTGGTCAGCCCCAGCATTTT
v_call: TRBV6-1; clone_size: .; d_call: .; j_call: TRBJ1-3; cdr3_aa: CASSGPGGGGNTIYF; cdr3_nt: TGTGCCAGCAGTGGCCCGGGGGGGGGCGGAAACACCATATATTTT
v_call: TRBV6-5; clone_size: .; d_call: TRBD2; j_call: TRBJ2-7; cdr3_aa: CASSGGSGSYEQYF; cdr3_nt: TGTGCCAGCAGTGGCGGGAGCGGGAGCTACGAGCAGTACTTC
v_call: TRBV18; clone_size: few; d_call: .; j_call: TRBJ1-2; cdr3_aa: CASSPRIGTNYGYTF; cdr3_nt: TGTGCCAGCTCACCACGAATTGGGACAAATTATGGCTACACCTTC
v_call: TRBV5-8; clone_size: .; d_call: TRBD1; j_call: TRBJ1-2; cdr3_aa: CASTGQGEIYGYTF; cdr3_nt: TGTGCCAGCACGGGACAGGGGGAAATATATGGCTACACCTTC
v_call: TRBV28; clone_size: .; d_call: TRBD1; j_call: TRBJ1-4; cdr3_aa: CASSLGTGYEKLFF; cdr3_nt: TGTGCCAGCAGTTTAGGGACAGGGTACGAAAAACTGTTTTTT